This entry concerns a single T cell receptor beta chain. This specimen comes from a study of identical twins. TCRdb re-derived calls from the 5' RACE reads in MiXCR, one entry per CDR3 protein. The profile shows hundreds of thousands of distinct CDR3 sequences, approximately 6% of them singletons. CDR1 is DFQATT, CDR2 SNEGSKA, per germline (reference sequence). CDR3 length: 15 residues. The germline V and J ends were trimmed by 6 bases and 10 bases, with 25 bases remaining between them. Sequenced input: naive T cells sorted from blood. The chain has TRBV20-1 and TRBJ2-1; D may be TRBD2 (6 bases). The TCR sequence derives from a man aged 18 to 35 in good health. CDR3 sequence (DNA): TGCAGTGCCAGGCGCTCGGGACTCCACACGGGAGAGCAGTTCTTC. It translates to CSARRSGLHTGEQFF.